The 20 T cell receptor beta chains reported below all come from one sample, sequenced in a study of T cell changes during pregnancy in multiple sclerosis (dated by TCRdb to about 2019). The protocol used for the library was the immunoSEQ multiplex PCR assay. TCRdb stores this immuneACCESS table with in-frame sequences only. Part of the clones is absent; in the studies checked, under half of the shortfall reflects unresolved V genes, and no reason is known for the rest. Counted in this sample were 95,000 to 100,000 clones; 91% of them appeared once. The top ten constitute 3.1% of the sample. The sequencing here drew on peripheral blood, taken in the second trimester of pregnancy. The receptors come from a female donor with multiple sclerosis, enrolled in a pregnancy study.

In its sample, this clone was seen once. V usage is TRBV5-4 and J usage is TRBJ2-6, with a weak D call TRBD1 (6 bases). The germline V and J ends were trimmed by 5 bases and 2 bases, with 8 bases remaining between them. Germline CDR1 SGHNT, CDR2 YYREEE (reference sequence). The CDR3 contains 14 residues. CDR3 coding DNA: TGTGCCAGCAGGGACAGCACTGGGGCCAACGTCCTGACTTTC. Its translation is CASRDSTGANVLTF. The variable domain in full, completed from reference TRBV5-4 and TRBJ2-6, reads ETGVTQSPTHLIKTRGQQVTLRCSSQSGHNTVSWYQQALGQGPQFIFQYYREEENGRGNFPPRFSGLQFPNYSSELNVNALELDDSALYLCASRDSTGANVLTFGAGSRLTVL.

The chain couples TRBV29-1 to TRBJ2-7; D might be TRBD1 (5 bases). This CDR3 is 12 amino acids long. Germline lookup yields CDR1 SQVTM and CDR2 ANQGSEA. Trimming cost V 7 bases and J 1 base, with 11 bases left between them. DNA of the CDR3: TGCAGCGCCGTCACAGGATCCTACGAGCAGTACTTC. Translated: CSAVTGSYEQYF.

The chain recombines TRBV6-6 with TRBJ2-3; 9 positions agree with TRBD2. Per the germline V gene, CDR1 is MNHNY and CDR2 is SVGAGI (reference sequence). The CDR3 has 14 amino acids. V gave up 5 bases and J gave up 3 bases; unmatched junction bases: 3. DNA for the CDR3: TGTGCCAGCAGTACTAGCGGGTGGACAGATACGCAGTATTTT. Translation: CASSTSGWTDTQYF.

V and J are TRBV5-4 and TRBJ2-7; 10 positions match TRBD2. Losses at the gene ends were 1 base for V and 3 bases for J; bases not matched to a gene: 7. Per the germline V gene, CDR1 is SGHNT and CDR2 is YYREEE (reference sequence). The CDR3 sequence is 16 residues long. DNA of the CDR3: TGTGCCAGCAGCTTGACGGCGTCTAGCGGGAGCTACGAGCAGTACTTC. It yields the protein CASSLTASSGSYEQYF.

This chain links TRBV6-1 with TRBJ1-1, with TRBD1 identical over 10 bases. The CDR3 loop spans 14 amino acids. Trimming cost V 6 bases and J 7 bases; bases outside gene matches: 8. Germline lookup yields CDR1 MNHNS and CDR2 SASEGT. CDR3 region: CASRPDRGLDEAFF. CDR3 DNA: TGTGCCAGCAGACCGGACAGGGGGTTGGATGAAGCTTTCTTT.

The V call is TRBV4-1, the J call TRBJ1-3, with TRBD1 matching 8 bases. Per germline, CDR1 MGHRA and CDR2 YSYEKL. V trimming: 1 base; J trimming: 4 bases; junction bases outside the gene matches: 6. The length of the CDR3 is 16 residues. Here the CDR3 DNA reads TGCGCCAGCAGCCAAGGGACAGGGTTCACGGGAAACACCATATATTTT. This codes for CASSQGTGFTGNTIYF.

This sequence joins TRBV7-3 and TRBJ2-1, with 8 bases fitting TRBD2. Trimming at V came to 2 bases and at J to 2 bases, leaving 5 bases not matched to a gene. The CDR3 length is 16 residues. CDR1 SGHTA and CDR2 FQGTGA come from the germline V gene. The CDR3 coding sequence is TGTGCCAGCAGCTTAGACGGGGGGGGGCCCTACAATGAGCAGTTCTTC. Encoded protein: CASSLDGGGPYNEQFF.

CDR3 sequence: CASSLAAGGPSGEQYF. The CDR3 DNA sequence: TGTGCCAGCAGCTTAGCAGCGGGAGGGCCCTCAGGGGAGCAGTACTTC. The chain recombines TRBV7-2 with TRBJ2-7, with 10 positions matching TRBD2. The CDR3 is made up of 16 amino acids. J was trimmed by 7 bases and V by 0 bases; bases with no gene match: 9. From germline, CDR1 is SGHTA and CDR2 FQGNSA.

The chain employs TRBV11-1 and TRBJ2-7, with 10 bases aligning to TRBD2. Germline V gene sequence: CDR1 SGHAT, CDR2 FQDESV (reference sequence). The CDR3 has 15 amino acids. V shed 3 bases and J 2 bases; nucleotides not matched to a gene: 4. Here the CDR3 reads CASSFNLAGAYEQYF. As DNA, the CDR3 is TGTGCCAGCAGCTTTAATCTAGCGGGGGCCTACGAGCAGTACTTC. The variable domain in full, completed from reference TRBV11-1 and TRBJ2-7, reads EAEVAQSPRYKITEKSQAVAFWCDPISGHATLYWYRQILGQGPELLVQFQDESVVDDSQLPKDRFSAERLKGVDSTLKIQPAELGDSAMYLCASSFNLAGAYEQYFGPGTRLTVT.

The chain combines TRBV14 with TRBJ2-5; 8 bases align to TRBD1. The CDR3 consists of 16 residues. The germline CDR1 and CDR2 sequences are SGHDN and FVKESK. J lost 4 bases, V lost 4 bases, and 11 bases had no gene match. The CDR3 region is CASSPKYQGAGETQYF. DNA of the CDR3: TGTGCCAGCAGCCCGAAGTACCAGGGGGCCGGAGAGACCCAGTACTTC.

The chain has TRBV7-2 and TRBJ1-5; D is unresolved. Germline-derived CDR1 and CDR2 are SGHTA and FQGNSA. CDR3 length equals 13 residues. V gave up 0 bases and J gave up 3 bases, with 3 bases separating them. The CDR3 coding sequence is TGTGCCAGCAGCTTAGCCTACAATCAGCCCCAGCATTTT. Translation gives CASSLAYNQPQHF.

The rearrangement joins TRBV11-3 to TRBJ1-2, with 8 bases that match TRBD1. The J segment lost 8 bases and the V segment lost 5 bases, leaving 4 bases of the junction unmatched. The CDR3 spans 12 residues. Germline V gene sequence: CDR1 SGHNT, CDR2 YENEEA. In DNA form, the CDR3 reads TGTGCCAGCAGCCAGACAGGGGAGGGCTACACCTTC. Its protein is CASSQTGEGYTF.

This rearrangement joins TRBV27 to TRBJ2-1; TRBD2 aligns across 10 bases. Germline V gene lookup returns CDR1 MNHEY and CDR2 SMNVEV (reference sequence). Trimming cost V 2 bases and J 8 bases; bases outside gene matches: 3. There are 14 residues in the CDR3. CDR3 protein: CASSLTSGNHEQFF. In nucleotides, the CDR3 is TGTGCCAGCAGTTTAACTAGCGGGAATCATGAGCAGTTCTTC.

This chain links TRBV9 with TRBJ2-2; no reliable D call. Germline V gene data show CDR1 as SGDLS and CDR2 as YYNGEE. Trimming removed 4 bases at V and 0 bases at J, with 13 bases between. The length of the CDR3 is 16 residues. CDR3 nucleotide sequence: TGTGCCAGCAGCCCCACTCGTAATACGAACACCGGGGAGCTGTTTTTT. This encodes CASSPTRNTNTGELFF.

This rearrangement joins TRBV9 to TRBJ1-2; D not certain. Germline V CDR1 and CDR2: SGDLS, YYNGEE. V shed 0 bases and J shed 4 bases, with 13 bases lying between them. The CDR3 loop spans 15 amino acids. CDR3 sequence (DNA): TGTGCCAGCAGCGTAGATTTTGGAGGTCTCTATGGCTACACCTTC. Amino acid sequence: CASSVDFGGLYGYTF.

The chain has TRBV5-6 and TRBJ2-7; no firm D call. The V end was cut by 6 bases, the J end by 4 bases, with 11 bases between. The germline V gene has CDR1 SGHDT and CDR2 YYEEEE. The CDR3 is 12 residues long. The CDR3 is CASTRSAYEQYF. The CDR3 coding sequence is TGTGCCAGCACCCGAAGTGCGTACGAGCAGTACTTC.

This clone was seen just once. The chain combines TRBV9 with TRBJ2-5; 9 bases are a match to TRBD2. V was clipped by 4 bases and J by 4 bases; unmatched bases: 14. The CDR3 has 17 residues. Germline V gene sequence: CDR1 SGDLS, CDR2 YYNGEE. The DNA of the CDR3 is TGTGCCAGCAGCCAGGGCGGGAGGGCCGATGGAGGAGAGACCCAGTACTTC. Amino acids: CASSQGGRADGGETQYF.

This chain connects TRBV5-1 to TRBJ2-4; TRBD1 aligns across 7 bases. The CDR3 has 17 amino acids. Germline V gene data show CDR1 as SGHRS and CDR2 as YFSETQ. V was clipped by 4 bases and J by 3 bases; unmatched bases: 13. The CDR3 DNA reads as TGCGCCAGCAGCCCCACATCCGGGGCAGGGGGCAAAAACATTCAGTACTTC. Residues: CASSPTSGAGGKNIQYF.

The rearrangement uses TRBV6-1 and TRBJ2-7; D might be TRBD1 (6 bases). Trimming cost V 6 bases and J 4 bases, with 19 bases left between them. There are 15 residues in the CDR3. The germline V gene has CDR1 MNHNS and CDR2 SASEGT. CDR3 loop: CASSSLPGQSYEQYF. CDR3 coding DNA: TGTGCCAGCAGCTCTCTTCCGGGACAATCGTACGAGCAGTACTTC.

J is TRBJ2-1 and V is TRBV5-1, with 7 nucleotides matching TRBD1. CDR1 and CDR2 (germline): SGHRS, YFSETQ. This CDR3 comprises 16 residues. J gave up 4 bases and V 4 bases, and 11 bases lay outside the gene matches. In DNA form, the CDR3 reads TGCGCCAGCAGCCCCACAGGGGCCCCGTCATACAATGAGCAGTTCTTC. It is translated as CASSPTGAPSYNEQFF.